The 14 T cell receptor beta chains below all came from one sample that was sequenced in a study of cytomegalovirus exposure and HLA in healthy donors (dated by TCRdb to between 2016 and 2019). Libraries were made using the immunoSEQ multiplex PCR assay. A mixture of 60 forward primers for TCR Vbeta segments and 13 reverse primers for TCR Jbeta segments was used in the multiplex PCR. This is the immuneACCESS table as TCRdb keeps it, with only in-frame sequences that have V and J called. A part of the clones is gone; compared with another copy, unresolved V genes explain less than half, and the rest is unexplained. For this sample the table gives 130,000 or so clones, of which approximately 61% were detected only once. Together, the top ten hold 2% to 2.5% of the sample. The sequencing input was PBMCs. The origin of the receptors is a woman aged 40 to 55 in good health and CMV-seronegative.

V is TRBV9 and J is TRBJ2-3; 9 nucleotides agree with TRBD1. Germline CDR1 is SGDLS and CDR2 is YYNGEE. Trimming at V came to 0 bases and at J to 10 bases, leaving 9 bases not matched to a gene. The CDR3 extends over 15 amino acids. Written as DNA, the CDR3 is TGTGCCAGCAGCGTAGGCACATCGACAGGGGGTGCGCAGTATTTT. Translation: CASSVGTSTGGAQYF.

V and J are TRBV4-3 and TRBJ2-3; 10 bases line up with TRBD1. The CDR3 totals 16 residues. The germline V gene has CDR1 LGHNA and CDR2 YSLEER. V shed 5 bases and J 0 bases; nucleotides not matched to a gene: 5. This CDR3 reads CASSTRTGGSTDTQYF. In DNA form, the CDR3 reads TGCGCCAGCAGCACCCGGACAGGGGGGAGCACAGATACGCAGTATTTT.

This clone was counted between two and nine times. This chain uses TRBV4-1 with TRBJ2-5; D is undetermined. The V end was cut by 0 bases, the J end by 2 bases, with 7 bases between. This CDR3 spans 14 amino acids. The V gene's germline CDR1 is MGHRA and CDR2 YSYEKL. The CDR3 loop is CASSQDHLQETQYF. The CDR3 DNA follows: TGCGCCAGCAGCCAAGATCACTTACAAGAGACCCAGTACTTC.

This clone has a single count. This chain uses TRBV10-3 with TRBJ1-4; 7 bases align to TRBD1. The J segment lost 3 bases and the V segment lost 5 bases, leaving 6 bases of the junction unmatched. Germline assignment: CDR1 ENHRY and CDR2 SYGVKD. The CDR3 consists of 15 residues. The CDR3 region is CAISSTGEANEKLFF. In nucleotides, the CDR3 is TGTGCCATCAGTTCCACAGGGGAAGCTAATGAAAAACTGTTTTTT.

The V gene is TRBV6-5, the J gene TRBJ2-7; 7 positions agree with TRBD1. In germline, CDR1 is MNHEY, CDR2 SVGAGI. The CDR3 sequence is 14 residues long. The V and J ends lost 6 bases and 6 bases, in that order; junction bases with no gene match: 11. In nucleotides, the CDR3 is TGTGCCAGCAGCCCCTCTCCTGACAGGGTCGAGCAGTACTTC. Protein sequence: CASSPSPDRVEQYF.

The chain couples TRBV25-1 to TRBJ2-5, with D perhaps matching TRBD1 (6 bases). Deletions cut 6 bases from V and 1 base from J, with 12 bases between. This CDR3 contains 14 residues. Germline V gene lookup returns CDR1 MGHDK and CDR2 SYGVNS. The CDR3 coding sequence is TGTGCCAGCAGGCGAACAGGGCTCCAAGAGACCCAGTACTTC. Translating gives CASRRTGLQETQYF.

The chain recombines TRBV6-5 with TRBJ1-1; no firm D call. Trimming shortened V by 0 bases and J by 11 bases, and 10 bases separated the two germline ends. Germline V gives CDR1 MNHEY, CDR2 SVGAGI. The CDR3 consists of 12 residues. The CDR3 loop reads CASSYSGVGAFF. CDR3 in DNA: TGTGCCAGCAGTTACTCGGGAGTAGGGGCTTTCTTT.

The chain uses TRBV5-1 and TRBJ1-1; 8 positions match TRBD1. CDR1 SGHRS and CDR2 YFSETQ come from the germline V gene. This CDR3 spans 14 amino acids. J was trimmed by 2 bases and V by 4 bases; bases with no gene match: 4. The CDR3 coding sequence is TGCGCCAGCAGCCCCAGGGGGCGAAACACTGAAGCTTTCTTT. It translates to CASSPRGRNTEAFF.

The rearrangement links TRBV28 to TRBJ1-6, with 7 bases that match TRBD1. The CDR3 has 14 residues. V lost 5 bases to trimming and J lost 4 bases; unmatched junction nucleotides: 2. From germline, CDR1 is MDHEN and CDR2 SYDVKM. The CDR3 DNA is TGTGCCAGCAGTAGACAGGGATATAATTCACCCCTCCACTTT. Protein product: CASSRQGYNSPLHF.

The chain links TRBV4-1 to TRBJ2-3; a possible D gene is TRBD2 (6 bases). Per the germline V gene, CDR1 is MGHRA and CDR2 is YSYEKL. V lost 1 base and J 2 bases, leaving 13 bases between the germline ends. This CDR3 has 16 amino acids. The CDR3, as DNA: TGCGCCAGCAGCCAAGTCGGCGGGGTGTTCACAGATACGCAGTATTTT. Amino acid sequence: CASSQVGGVFTDTQYF.

This clone was counted only a few times. The J gene is TRBJ1-2, the V gene TRBV4-3; no firm D call. The CDR3 totals 13 residues. Trimming left V 0 bases short and J 11 bases short, with 13 bases between. Germline V gene data show CDR1 as LGHNA and CDR2 as YSLEER. Written as DNA, the CDR3 is TGCGCCAGCAGCCAAGAATTTCGGGGTTTGTACACCTTC. Its protein product is CASSQEFRGLYTF.

The genes are TRBV6-6 and TRBJ1-2, with D maybe TRBD1 (5 bases). The V end lost 4 bases, the J end lost 4 bases, and 16 bases lay between the germline ends. The germline gives CDR1 MNHNY, CDR2 SVGAGI (reference sequence). This CDR3 region has 15 residues. The CDR3 sequence is CASSSGRTMAYGYTF. As DNA, the CDR3 is TGTGCCAGCAGTTCGGGACGGACTATGGCCTATGGCTACACCTTC.

This chain uses TRBV5-1 with TRBJ1-2, with D tentatively TRBD1 (5 bases). V lost 2 bases and J lost 4, with 12 bases in between. The CDR3 has 14 amino acids. Germline CDR1 and CDR2: SGHRS and YFSETQ. CDR3 protein: CASSLSGSGYGYTF. For the CDR3, the DNA is TGCGCCAGCAGCTTATCAGGGTCAGGCTATGGCTACACCTTC.

V gene TRBV30 combines with J gene TRBJ2-1, with D perhaps TRBD1 (7 bases). The CDR3 has 14 amino acids. Germline CDR1 is GTSNPN and CDR2 is SVGIG (reference sequence). Trimming removed 5 bases at V and 7 bases at J, with 18 bases between. DNA for the CDR3: TGTGCCTGGTTAAATGAGGCAGGGGGGAATGAGCAGTTCTTC. Translating it yields CAWLNEAGGNEQFF.